This is a list of T cell receptor beta chains from one sample in a study of blood T cells in healthy people across ages. TCRdb processed the 5' RACE reads anew with MiXCR; each CDR3 protein has one entry. The sample yields 1.5 million to 2 million distinct CDR3 sequences, roughly 43% seen once. Sequencing was carried out using blood. The receptors shown here come from a human donor in good health. CDR3s include the opening cysteine and the closing phenylalanine or tryptophan. The order of the fields is J gene, clone size, D gene, V gene, CDR3 protein, CDR3 DNA. A D gene is named only where the DNA matches it firmly. Clone size, where shown, is once, few, many, or a class for clones that have expanded.

TRBJ1-5 many - TRBV11-1 CASSRDGYSNQPQHF TGTGCCAGCAGCCGCGACGGGTATAGCAATCAGCCCCAGCATTTT
TRBJ2-1 few - TRBV28 CASSSRWVANEQFF TGTGCCAGCAGTAGCCGTTGGGTAGCAAATGAGCAGTTCTTC
TRBJ2-3 many - TRBV7-8 CASSPLVSTDTQYF TGTGCCAGCAGCCCACTAGTTTCCACAGATACGCAGTATTTT
TRBJ1-2 - - TRBV7-2 CASSLSWGGAGYTF TGTGCCAGCAGCTTATCTTGGGGAGGGGCTGGCTACACCTTC
TRBJ1-6 - TRBD1 TRBV7-9 CAIPDREGSPLHF TGTGCCATCCCTGACAGGGAGGGATCACCCCTCCACTTT
TRBJ2-1 - - TRBV11-1 CASSLAPSQAYNEQFF TGCGCCAGCAGCTTAGCGCCCTCACAAGCCTACAATGAGCAGTTCTTC
TRBJ1-5 - - TRBV20-1 CSARDSSSGSNQPQHF TGCAGTGCTAGAGATTCCTCGTCCGGGAGCAATCAGCCCCAGCATTTT
TRBJ1-1 - TRBD1 TRBV27 CASSISDRVNTEAFF TGTGCCAGCAGTATATCGGACAGGGTCAACACTGAAGCTTTCTTT
TRBJ2-7 - - TRBV6-6 CATSDYEQYF TGTGCCACCTCTGACTACGAGCAGTACTTC
TRBJ2-3 few - TRBV14 CASSQESGWGTDTQYF TGTGCCAGCAGCCAAGAGTCGGGCTGGGGCACAGATACGCAGTATTTT
TRBJ2-1 few - TRBV7-8 CASSLGPKGGAYNEQFF TGTGCCAGCAGCTTGGGGCCCAAGGGCGGGGCCTACAATGAGCAGTTCTTC
TRBJ2-5 - - TRBV7-9 CALSGQATNQETQYF TGTGCCTTATCCGGTCAGGCGACAAATCAAGAGACCCAGTACTTC
TRBJ2-1 - - TRBV7-9 CASSLVKGGLFLQFF TGTGCCAGCAGCTTAGTGAAGGGGGGGCTCTTTCTACAGTTCTTC
TRBJ2-6 - - TRBV5-1 CASRGVPSGANVLTF TGCGCCAGCAGGGGGGTGCCATCTGGGGCCAACGTCCTGACTTTC
TRBJ1-2 - TRBD1 TRBV20-1 CSARPGTGDLNYGYTF TGCAGTGCTAGACCCGGGACAGGGGACCTTAACTATGGCTACACCTTC
TRBJ2-2 - - TRBV6-5 CASMDEGTELFF TGTGCCAGCATGGATGAAGGAACGGAGCTGTTTTTT
TRBJ2-3 many - TRBV24-1 CATRDHATDTQYF TGTGCCACCCGGGACCATGCCACAGATACGCAGTATTTT
TRBJ2-5 - - TRBV20-1 CSAREGDRTEYF TGCAGTGCTAGAGAGGGAGACAGGACGGAGTACTTC
TRBJ2-5 - - TRBV7-9 CASSLALGWQYF TGTGCCAGCAGCTTAGCGTTGGGGTGGCAGTACTTC
TRBJ2-7 - TRBD2 TRBV4-2 CASSQDSSGGPNEQYF TGTGCCAGCAGCCAAGATTCGAGCGGGGGGCCAAACGAGCAGTACTTC
TRBJ2-2 - - TRBV7-9 CASSLGVHGELFF TGTGCCAGCAGCTTAGGGGTCCACGGGGAGCTGTTTTTT
TRBJ1-3 - - TRBV4-1 CASSQSYSGNTIYF TGCGCCAGCAGCCAATCTTACTCTGGAAACACCATATATTTT
TRBJ2-3 few - TRBV6-2/TRBV6-3 CASRPDRVSSAQYF TGTGCCAGCAGGCCCGACCGGGTATCCTCGGCGCAGTATTTT
TRBJ2-1 - TRBD2 TRBV4-1 CASSQRLAGGGEQFF TGCGCCAGCAGCCAACGGTTAGCGGGGGGGGGTGAGCAGTTCTTC
TRBJ1-1 - - TRBV4-1 CASSPKPQEKMNTEAFF TGCGCCAGCAGTCCGAAACCACAGGAAAAAATGAACACTGAAGCTTTCTTT
TRBJ1-5 - - TRBV6-2/TRBV6-3 CASSYSNYDQPQHF TGTGCCAGCAGTTACTCAAATTATGATCAGCCCCAGCATTTT
TRBJ1-1 - - TRBV11-1 CASSEINTEAFF TGTGCCAGCAGCGAAATAAACACTGAAGCTTTCTTT
TRBJ1-2 few - TRBV4-3 CASSQDQASNYGYTF TGCGCCAGCAGCCAAGATCAGGCGTCAAACTATGGCTACACCTTC
TRBJ1-2 - - TRBV5-1 CASSLDGSSDEWSSNYGYTF TGCGCCAGCAGCCTTGACGGGTCTTCGGATGAATGGTCTTCTAACTATGGCTACACCTTC
TRBJ2-3 few TRBD2 TRBV10-3 CAISESGLAGDYTDTQYF TGTGCCATCAGTGAGTCGGGACTAGCGGGGGACTACACAGATACGCAGTATTTT
TRBJ1-5 once - TRBV7-2 CASSLGRALDQPQHF TGTGCCAGCAGCTTGGGCAGGGCACTCGATCAGCCCCAGCATTTT
TRBJ2-5 - TRBD2 TRBV29-1 CSAAAGGPETQYF TGCAGCGCCGCAGCGGGGGGGCCGGAGACCCAGTACTTC
TRBJ2-3 few TRBD2 TRBV11-2 CASTHSGGLTDTQYF TGTGCCAGCACACATAGCGGGGGCCTCACAGATACGCAGTATTTT
TRBJ2-1 many - TRBV7-2 CASSSGTSKQFF TGTGCCAGCAGCTCAGGGACATCCAAGCAGTTCTTC
TRBJ2-3 many TRBD2 TRBV20-1 CSASGGFTDTQYF TGCAGTGCTAGCGGGGGGTTCACAGATACGCAGTATTTT
TRBJ2-5 many - TRBV20-1 CSARNHRDARETQYF TGCAGTGCTAGAAACCACCGGGACGCGAGGGAGACCCAGTACTTC
TRBJ2-1 few - TRBV28 CASSPGTSSTMSFF TGTGCCAGCAGTCCGGGGACGTCCTCTACAATGTCGTTCTTC
TRBJ2-7 - TRBD2 TRBV6-2/TRBV6-3 CASSPATSGMYEQYF TGTGCCAGCAGTCCCGCGACTAGCGGGATGTACGAGCAGTACTTC
TRBJ2-1 - - TRBV7-9 CASSPPEGNVNEQFF TGTGCCAGCAGCCCCCCGGAAGGGAACGTCAATGAGCAGTTCTTC
TRBJ2-5 - TRBD2 TRBV6-6 CASSRTSEGRETQYF TGTGCCAGCAGCCGGACTAGCGAGGGGCGTGAGACCCAGTACTTC
TRBJ2-7 - TRBD2 TRBV6-6 CASSSRTSNEQYF TGTGCCAGCAGCTCCAGGACTAGTAACGAGCAGTACTTC
TRBJ2-1 few TRBD1 TRBV6-1 CASSDMGQGVRNEQFF TGTGCCAGCAGTGATATGGGACAGGGTGTTCGGAATGAGCAGTTCTTC
TRBJ2-3 few - TRBV27 CASKGLGDTQYF TGTGCCAGCAAGGGGCTTGGAGATACGCAGTATTTT
TRBJ1-2 few - TRBV7-6 CASSSGGGDYGYTF TGTGCCAGCAGTTCCGGGGGAGGGGACTATGGCTACACCTTC